Listed here are 12 T cell receptor beta chains from one sample, sequenced in a study of immune heterogeneity within non-small cell lung tumors. Each sample used about 650 ng of genomic DNA from bulk tumor tissue. The authors collected several far-apart biopsies from each primary tumor during surgery. Enrolled individuals presented with untreated, newly diagnosed non-small cell lung cancer and received curative surgery. With 32 V and 13 J primers, multiplex PCR amplified the TCR beta CDR3. TCRdb itself ran the multiplex PCR reads through MiXCR, one entry per CDR3 protein. This table has some 14,000 distinct CDR3 sequences, about 30% appearing once. The sequenced sample was lung tumor tissue. The receptor source for this set is a man aged 40-55 years with non-small cell lung cancer.

At least ten counts were recorded for this clonotype. The genes are TRBV15 and TRBJ2-5; 8 bases are shared with TRBD1. The CDR3 has 14 amino acids. The V segment lost 4 bases and the J segment 4 bases; nucleotides outside the gene matches: 5. Germline CDR1 is LNHNV and CDR2 is YYDKDF (reference sequence). The CDR3 sequence is CATSTLDRAETQYF. The CDR3 DNA reads as TGTGCCACCAGCACCTTGGACAGGGCAGAGACCCAGTACTTC. The full variable domain, with the rest looked up from reference TRBV15 and TRBJ2-5, is DAMVIQNPRYQVTQFGKPVTLSCSQTLNHNVMYWYQQKSSQAPKLLFHYYDKDFNNEADTPDNFQSRRPNTSFCFLDIRSPGLGDTAMYLCATSTLDRAETQYFGPGTRLLVL.

Judged by abundance, this clonotype is medium-sized. The chain joins TRBV6-1 to TRBJ1-5; TRBD1 matches 7 bases. The V segment lost 6 bases and the J segment 4 bases; nucleotides outside the gene matches: 12. The germline V gene has CDR1 MNHNS and CDR2 SASEGT. The length of the CDR3 is 16 residues. CDR3 nucleotide sequence: TGTGCCAGCAGATCCAATTCAGGGGGTCGTAATCAGCCCCAGCATTTT. Amino acid sequence: CASRSNSGGRNQPQHF.

This clonotype occurred a few times. The gene calls are TRBV15 and TRBJ2-1, with D possibly being TRBD1 (6 bases). V was trimmed by 4 bases and J by 6 bases, leaving 10 bases between them. The length of the CDR3 is 13 residues. Germline V gene sequence: CDR1 LNHNV, CDR2 YYDKDF (reference sequence). Here the CDR3 DNA reads TGTGCCACCAGCAAGGAAGGGGGCAATGAGCAGTTCTTC. This sequence encodes CATSKEGGNEQFF.

In the case of this clonotype: A single base separates this from a much larger clone, so it may be a read error. The rearrangement joins TRBV28 to TRBJ2-7; D gene uncertain. The V gene's germline CDR1 is MDHEN and CDR2 SYDVKM. This CDR3 is built from 13 residues. CDR3 nucleotides: TGTGCCAGCAGACAGCCCAGCTCCTACGAGCAGTGCTTC. It codes for CASRQPSSYEQCF.

This clonotype appeared many times. The V call is TRBV20-1, the J call TRBJ1-5, with D unclear. Germline CDR1 DFQATT, CDR2 SNEGSKA (reference sequence). Trimming removed 5 bases at V and 7 bases at J, with 9 bases between. The CDR3 consists of 11 residues. CDR3 protein: CSAGQSQPQHF. The DNA of the CDR3 is TGCAGTGCTGGGCAAAGCCAGCCCCAGCATTTT.

The table lists this clonotype with many counts. The rearrangement links TRBV19 to TRBJ1-1; possible D gene TRBD1, 6 bases. CDR1 is LNHDA and CDR2 is SQIVND in the germline V gene (reference sequence). The CDR3 sequence is 13 residues long. V lost 7 bases, J lost 3 bases, and 12 bases lay in between. CDR3 sequence (DNA): TGTGCCAGTAAGACGGGACAACACACTGAAGCTTTCTTT. It codes for CASKTGQHTEAFF.

This clonotype appeared a few times. This may arise from a read error, as a much more abundant clone is one base away. The chain combines TRBV7-9 with TRBJ2-2; D is uncertain. The CDR3 runs 13 residues. The germline V gene has CDR1 SEHNR and CDR2 FQNEAQ (reference sequence). The DNA for the CDR3 is TGTGACAGCAGCTTAACTGGAGCGGGGGAGCTGTTTTTT. It yields the protein CDSSLTGAGELFF. Variable domain in full (rest from reference TRBV7-9 and TRBJ2-2): DTGVSQNPRHKITKRGQNVTFRCDPISEHNRLYWYRQTLGQGPEFLTYFQNEAQLEKSRLLSDRFSAERPKGSFSTLEIQRTEQGDSAMYLCDSSLTGAGELFFGEGSRLTVL.

The gene calls are TRBV7-8 and TRBJ1-5, with 9 bases fitting TRBD1. The CDR3 is 13 residues long. CDR1 is SGHVS and CDR2 is FQNEAQ in the germline V gene. Trimming cost V 5 bases and J 5 bases; bases outside gene matches: 1. The CDR3: CASSRTGDQPQHF. DNA of the CDR3: TGTGCCAGCAGCCGGACAGGGGATCAGCCCCAGCATTTT.

V is TRBV6-2 or TRBV6-3 and J is TRBJ2-2, with D possibly TRBD2 on 6 matching bases. This CDR3 is built from 16 residues. Trimming shortened V by 7 bases and J by 4 bases, and 19 bases separated the two germline ends. Germline V gene lookup returns CDR1 MNHEY and CDR2 SVGEGT. In DNA, the CDR3 is TGTGCCAGCATCATTGACGGGAGTGGTCCCACCGGGGAGCTGTTTTTT. This sequence encodes CASIIDGSGPTGELFF.

By its share, this clonotype is medium-sized. This rearrangement joins TRBV29-1 to TRBJ1-2; D ambiguous. From germline, CDR1 is SQVTM and CDR2 ANQGSEA. The ends were cut back, 4 bases at V and 6 bases at J, with 12 bases in the middle. This CDR3 region has 12 residues. The CDR3 protein is CSVASLRNGYTF. The CDR3 DNA reads TGCAGCGTTGCGTCCCTGCGGAATGGCTACACCTTC.

The rearrangement uses TRBV10-3 and TRBJ2-5; the D gene could be TRBD1 or TRBD2 (5 bases each). Germline CDR1 ENHRY, CDR2 SYGVKD. The CDR3 length is 11 residues. With 8 bases removed from V and 4 bases from J, the gap between germline ends came to 8 bases. The CDR3 sequence is CAIGGRETQYF. In nucleotides, the CDR3 is TGTGCCATCGGGGGTAGAGAGACCCAGTACTTC.

This clonotype is medium-sized (0.01 to 0.1%) by share. V gene TRBV5-1 combines with J gene TRBJ2-7, with D tentatively TRBD2 (6 bases). Germline V CDR1 and CDR2: SGHRS, YFSETQ. This CDR3 has 12 residues. V was shortened by 4 bases and J by 3 bases, with 8 bases between the two germline ends. CDR3 sequence: CASSLGGYEQYF. CDR3 DNA sequence: TGCGCCAGCAGCCTGGGGGGCTACGAGCAGTACTTC.